This TCR beta chain was sequenced during a study of T-cell memory formation after mild COVID-19 (dated by TCRdb to about 2021). The study in broad terms: TCR sequence clusters from the two donors were found to be largely donor specific. Longitudinal TCRalpha and TCRbeta repertoire sequencing tracked T-cell clones expanding and contracting after mild COVID-19 in a couple of donors. The cohort comprised two young, previously healthy adult volunteers, one female and one male. On the study overall, not on this receptor specifically: Some responding clones were found in pre-infection memory, which suggests that pre-existing cross-reactive memory T cells took part in the SARS-CoV-2 response. Whether the second-wave clones peaking on day 37 were SARS-CoV-2 specific was not confirmed. The study included only a couple of mild cases, and larger cohorts that include severe cases with pre-infection samples were judged to be necessary. Clones that contracted from day 15 to 85 showed balanced CD4/CD8 phenotypes, whereas a second wave of clones that expanded from day 15 to 37 leaned towards CD4+. Contracting CD4+ clones appeared mostly in the CM and EM memory subsets, whereas CD8+ clones were enriched in EMRA.

This clonotype has more than one count but fewer than ten. Its antigen is not yet known. The input lacks base qualities; no much larger clone sits a single base away. CDR1 and CDR2 were assigned from the germline V gene as LGHNA and YNFKEQ. The CDR3 sequence holds 16 residues, the cysteine and phenylalanine included. Only the CDR3 region is kept as DNA, spanning 48 bases read in frame from base 1. Trimming leaves V shorter by 1 base and J shorter by 4 bases, with the junction holding 6 bases beyond the gene matches. The sequencing machine was an Illumina NovaSeq 6000. TCRalpha and TCRbeta cDNA libraries were constructed by 5'RACE with constant-segment primers, with sample barcodes and unique molecular identifiers being introduced. RNA was extracted from every sample with Trizol reagent. Amplification of the libraries took two PCR steps, and the second step added a second sample barcode plus Illumina TruSeq adapters. Sequencing of libraries was performed on an Illumina NovaSeq with 2 x 150 bp paired-end reads. The authors processed their data as follows. Demultiplexing of reads and collapsing into UMI-guided consensus sequences were performed with migec v1.2.7. Using mixcr v2.1.11, UMI consensuses were aligned to TRA and TRB V and J templates and then assembled into clonotypes. A clonotype was counted as expanded or contracted only when both edgeR and NoisET called the clonotype significant, with the noise models trained on biological replicates. edgeR calls used a false discovery rate-adjusted p below 0.01 and a log2 fold-change threshold of 1. PCA with hierarchical clustering of max-normalized trajectories of the 1000 most abundant clonotypes was used as exploratory dynamics analysis. Separately sequenced CD4+ and CD8+ repertoires were used to assign the CD4 or CD8 phenotype of responding clones. In-frame beta chains were kept once TCRdb had trimmed the public reads at Q25 with fastp and called clones with MiXCR. CDR3 protein sequences are deduplicated, and each keeps its most common genes and DNA. These V and J calls derive from TCRdb rather than the authors' analysis. This sample lists roughly 47,000 distinct CDR3 sequences; 7.3% were detected once. The ten largest clones take up roughly 1.4% of the sample.

Ficoll-Paque density gradient centrifugation was the method used to isolate PBMCs. Recombination linked TRBV4-2 to TRBJ2-5; TRBD2 fits 10 bases in the junction. Sequenced input: PBMCs or a T cell subset sorted from them (not recorded which). This TCR came from a man aged 18-30 years who had mild COVID-19 (a few samples of this study predate the infection). The sample titles of this study are shuffled in the database, so cell type and time point are left out; the donor was told from shared clones. The CDR3 reads CASSQGSGGNGETQYF. The bases read TGTGCCAGCAGCCAAGGTAGCGGGGGGAATGGAGAGACCCAGTACTTC.